This T cell receptor (beta chain) stems from a study of OX40 agonist ivuxolimab in advanced cancers. Whole-study findings and limits: Expanded clones belonging to CD8+ T cells outnumbered, on average, those of CD4+.

Assay used: immunoSEQ multiplex PCR; TCRdb lists only in-frame clones, some missing. The sample lists some 64,000 clones; 70% to 90% were seen once. If patients had autoimmune disease history or systemic immunosuppression, they were excluded. CDR1 is MNHEY and CDR2 is SVGAGI in the germline V gene. The CDR3 has 15 residues. Trimming at V came to 0 bases and at J to 5 bases, leaving 5 bases not matched to a gene. Turning to this clone: What it binds is unknown.

The V call is TRBV6-5, the J call TRBJ2-7, with TRBD1 matching over 9 bases. The source of this sequence is an adult with an advanced solid tumor such as melanoma, head and neck, liver or kidney cancer. The source was CD4+ or CD8+ T cells sorted from blood, collected in a trial of the OX40 agonist ivuxolimab. CDR3 coding DNA: TGTGCCAGCAGTTACTCGTTCGGACAGGGGAACGAGCAGTACTTC. It specifies CASSYSFGQGNEQYF.